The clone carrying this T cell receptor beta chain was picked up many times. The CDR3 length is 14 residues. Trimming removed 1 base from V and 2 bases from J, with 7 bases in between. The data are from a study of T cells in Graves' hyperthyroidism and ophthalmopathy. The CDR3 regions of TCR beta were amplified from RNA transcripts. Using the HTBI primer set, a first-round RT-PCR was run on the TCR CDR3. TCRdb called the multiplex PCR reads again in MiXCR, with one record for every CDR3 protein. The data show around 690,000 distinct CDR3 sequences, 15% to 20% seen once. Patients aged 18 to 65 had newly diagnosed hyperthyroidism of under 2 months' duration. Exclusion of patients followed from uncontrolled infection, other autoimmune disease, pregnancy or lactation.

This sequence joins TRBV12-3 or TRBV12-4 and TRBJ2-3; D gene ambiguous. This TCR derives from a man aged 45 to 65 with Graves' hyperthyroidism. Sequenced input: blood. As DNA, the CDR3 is TGTGCCAGCAGTTTAGGGGCTATCACAGATACGCAGTATTTT. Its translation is CASSLGAITDTQYF.